This T cell receptor beta chain derives from a study of T cell responses to AZD1222 COVID-19 vaccine. Study-level results: Researchers took repertoire samples only after the peak T cell response had come.

With regard to this clone: What it recognizes is unknown.

The CDR3 covers 13 residues. The germline V and J ends were trimmed by 1 base and 16 bases, with 14 bases remaining between them. Germline V lookup: CDR1 MNHNS, CDR2 SASEGT. Assay used: immunoSEQ multiplex PCR; TCRdb lists only in-frame clones, some missing. The sample lists around 160,000 clones; approximately 94% were seen once. The sequence derives from an adult in good health. The rearrangement uses TRBV6-1 and TRBJ1-6; D gene unclear. Here the sequenced sample was peripheral blood, taken on day 0 of AZD1222 vaccination. CDR3: CASSEDDGSSLHF. Here the CDR3 DNA reads TGTGCCAGCAGTGAAGACGACGGCAGTTCTCTCCACTTT.